This T cell receptor beta chain was recorded in a study of blood T cells in healthy people across ages. Study findings and constraints: Diversity figures derived from one million T cells were judged to underestimate the true value. Getting older went along with TCR beta diversity per million T cells dropping roughly linearly.

Worth noting for this clonotype: Its cognate antigen is unknown.

It was with a sample-barcoded 5' primer and a J-beta primer mix that a second PCR of about 7 to 12 cycles was run. TCRdb fed the 5' RACE reads into MiXCR, producing one record per CDR3 protein. The table has just over 800,000 distinct CDR3 sequences, about 62% seen once. The CDR3 runs to 14 residues. Germline V gene lookup returns CDR1 MNHEY and CDR2 SVGAGI. The donors, healthy Caucasians from Russia, were aged about 6 to 95. The rearrangement joins TRBV6-5 to TRBJ2-4; 8 bases agree with TRBD1. The closer fit of TRBJ2-5 to the DNA end suggests the J call may be wrong. The TCR originated in a man aged 25 to 40 in good health. Sequences were obtained from blood. The CDR3: CASSYADRGETQYF. For the CDR3, the DNA is TGTGCCAGCAGTTATGCCGACAGGGGAGAGACCCAGTACTTC.